Listed below are T cell receptor beta chains from one sample, sequenced in a study of cytomegalovirus exposure and HLA in healthy donors. Libraries were prepared by immunoSEQ multiplex PCR; TCRdb keeps only in-frame clonotypes and omits some of them. The sample shows roughly 82,000 clones, and approximately 1.5% sits with its ten largest clones. Sequencing was done on a sample of PBMCs. These receptor sequences come from a woman aged 60-75 years in good health and CMV-seronegative. Both conserved end residues are part of each CDR3. Fields, in order: J gene, V gene, D gene, CDR3 length, CDR3 DNA, CDR3 protein. The D gene is left open where the match is weak.

j_gene: TRBJ1-4; v_gene: TRBV7-2; d_gene: TRBD1; len: 18; CDR3nt: TGTGCCAGCAGCTTAAATTACAGGGGATCCTCCTATAATGAAAAACTGTTTTTT; CDR3aa: CASSLNYRGSSYNEKLFF
j_gene: TRBJ2-7; v_gene: TRBV28; d_gene: -; len: 12; CDR3nt: TGTGCCAGCAGTTTGACTGTCTACGAGCAGTACTTC; CDR3aa: CASSLTVYEQYF
j_gene: TRBJ1-4; v_gene: TRBV5-1; d_gene: TRBD1; len: 18; CDR3nt: TGCGCCAGCAGCTCTAGACAGGGGCGGACTGGGGTCGATGAAAAACTGTTTTTT; CDR3aa: CASSSRQGRTGVDEKLFF
j_gene: TRBJ1-1; v_gene: TRBV18; d_gene: TRBD1; len: 17; CDR3nt: TGTGTCAGCTCACCTACTGTTCCGGGACAGGGAGGCACTGAAGCTTTCTTT; CDR3aa: CVSSPTVPGQGGTEAFF
j_gene: TRBJ2-2; v_gene: TRBV30; d_gene: TRBD1; len: 15; CDR3nt: TGTGCCTGGGCCGCCGGGACAGGGGACACCGGGGAGCTGTTTTTT; CDR3aa: CAWAAGTGDTGELFF
j_gene: TRBJ1-1; v_gene: TRBV6-1; d_gene: -; len: 15; CDR3nt: TGTGCCAGCAGTGAGTCGACAGGTTTGAACACTGAAGCTTTCTTT; CDR3aa: CASSESTGLNTEAFF
j_gene: TRBJ2-1; v_gene: TRBV5-1; d_gene: TRBD2; len: 15; CDR3nt: TGCGCCAGCAGCTTGGCGGCGGGAGGGTACAATGAGCAGTTCTTC; CDR3aa: CASSLAAGGYNEQFF
j_gene: TRBJ1-4; v_gene: TRBV28; d_gene: TRBD1; len: 12; CDR3nt: TGTGGAACAGGGGTGGCTAATGAAAAACTGTTTTTT; CDR3aa: CGTGVANEKLFF
j_gene: TRBJ2-3; v_gene: TRBV7-2; d_gene: -; len: 13; CDR3nt: TGTGCCAGCAACCCGATCCTAGACGATACGCAGTATTTT; CDR3aa: CASNPILDDTQYF
j_gene: TRBJ2-3; v_gene: TRBV27; d_gene: TRBD1; len: 17; CDR3nt: TGTGCCAGCAGTCTTATCAGGACAGGGGAGCGCACAGATACGCAGTATTTT; CDR3aa: CASSLIRTGERTDTQYF
j_gene: TRBJ2-1; v_gene: TRBV11-3; d_gene: -; len: 13; CDR3nt: TGTGCCAGCAGCTCGGACTCGCACAATGAGCAGTTCTTC; CDR3aa: CASSSDSHNEQFF